This TCR beta chain emerged from a study of control samples from healthy donors and cancer patients. The germline gives CDR1 SGHDN, CDR2 FVKESK. There are 16 residues in the CDR3. V gave up 1 base and J gave up 1 base; unmatched junction bases: 2. This clone was counted once. Data came from immunoSEQ multiplex PCR; TCRdb stores just in-frame clones and leaves some out. The table shows around 120,000 clones, with around 87% occurring only once. Sample: blood. The genes are TRBV14 and TRBJ1-1; TRBD1 agrees at 11 bases. The TCR comes from a man aged 40-50 years in good health. The CDR3 sequence is CASSQGTGGWNTEAFF. The CDR3 nucleotides are TGTGCCAGCAGCCAAGGGACAGGGGGCTGGAACACTGAAGCTTTCTTT. Supplemented by reference TRBV14 and TRBJ1-1, the full variable domain reads EAGVTQFPSHSVIEKGQTVTLRCDPISGHDNLYWYRRVMGKEIKFLLHFVKESKQDESGMPNNRFLAERTGGTYSTLKVQPAELEDSGVYFCASSQGTGGWNTEAFFGQGTRLTVV.